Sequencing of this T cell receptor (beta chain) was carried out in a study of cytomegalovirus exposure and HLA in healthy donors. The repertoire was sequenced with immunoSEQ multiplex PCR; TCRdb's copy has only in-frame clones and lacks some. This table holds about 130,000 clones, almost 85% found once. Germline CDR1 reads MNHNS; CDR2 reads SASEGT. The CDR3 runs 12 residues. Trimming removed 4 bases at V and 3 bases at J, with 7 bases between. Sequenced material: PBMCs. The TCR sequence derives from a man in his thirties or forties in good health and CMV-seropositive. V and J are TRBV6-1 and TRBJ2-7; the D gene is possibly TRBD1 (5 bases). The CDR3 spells CASSGQIYEQYF. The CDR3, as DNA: TGTGCCAGCAGTGGACAGATCTACGAGCAGTACTTC.